Listed here are 2 T cell receptor beta chains from one sample, sequenced in a study of cytomegalovirus exposure and HLA in healthy donors. With 60 Vbeta and 13 Jbeta primers, the PCR was carried out. Profiled with immunoSEQ multiplex PCR; TCRdb holds only in-frame clones, not every one. The sample includes some 120,000 clones, about 80% of them seen just once. Sequenced sample: PBMCs. Source of these receptors: a young man in good health and CMV-seronegative.

This chain joins TRBV9 and TRBJ1-1; 7 bases align to TRBD1. Germline lookup yields CDR1 SGDLS and CDR2 YYNGEE. Germline trimming cut 3 bases from V and 1 base from J; bases unmatched to any gene: 6. There are 15 residues in the CDR3. This CDR3 reads CASSDITGENTEAFF. Written as DNA, the CDR3 is TGTGCCAGCAGCGACATCACAGGGGAGAACACTGAAGCTTTCTTT.

This clone appeared a few times. The rearrangement uses TRBV6-1 and TRBJ1-5, with TRBD1 matching 9 bases. Germline CDR1 reads MNHNS; CDR2 reads SASEGT. V shed 3 bases and J 6 bases; nucleotides not matched to a gene: 6. The CDR3 contains 15 residues. The CDR3 region has the DNA TGTGCCAGCAGTGATGTGACAGGGGGACCTCAGCCCCAGCATTTT. Translation gives CASSDVTGGPQPQHF.